These T cell receptor beta chains were read from a single sample in a study of T cell repertoires in cytomegalovirus infection. TCRdb itself ran the reads through MiXCR, one entry per CDR3 protein. The sample has roughly 990,000 distinct CDR3 sequences, around a third seen once. The antigens for these receptors are not known. The material was cultured CD8+ T cells from PBMCs, obtained from culture after CMV antigen stimulation. These TCRs come from a human donor in good health (CMV status not recorded). Some clones in this sample may be carry-over from other donors' samples. Both conserved end residues are part of each CDR3. The D gene is left open where the match is weak. Clone size is not always given. Where it is, it says once, few, many or a class for expanded clones.

cdr3_nt	cdr3_aa	d_call	j_call	v_call	clone_size
TGTGCCAGCAGCTTAGTAGGGACAGGGGCATACACTGAAGCTTTCTTT	CASSLVGTGAYTEAFF	TRBD1	TRBJ1-1	TRBV7-9	NA
TGTGCCAGCAGCTTGCGGAGGGAAATCCCTTTCCAAGAGACCCAGTACTTC	CASSLRREIPFQETQYF	NA	TRBJ2-5	TRBV5-4	NA
TGTGCCAGCAGCACCCGACAGGGGAGCTCCTACAATGAGCAGTTCTTC	CASSTRQGSSYNEQFF	TRBD1	TRBJ2-1	TRBV7-6	many
TGTGCCAGCAGCCCAAATCCGGGACAGGGAGCAGATACGCAGTATTTT	CASSPNPGQGADTQYF	TRBD1	TRBJ2-3	TRBV4-2	NA
TGTGCCAGCAGTCCTCGACAGTACACTGAAGCTTTCTTT	CASSPRQYTEAFF	NA	TRBJ1-1	TRBV6-1	NA
TGTGCCAGCAGCTCCACACCGAACACCGGGGAGCTGTTTTTT	CASSSTPNTGELFF	NA	TRBJ2-2	TRBV7-3	NA
TGCAGTGCTAGAGATGGAATGGGGGGTCCATACAATGAGCAGTTCTTC	CSARDGMGGPYNEQFF	NA	TRBJ2-1	TRBV20-1	NA
TGTGCCAGCAGCTCAGTGGGGACAGCCAAAGCTTTCTTT	CASSSVGTAKAFF	TRBD1	TRBJ1-1	TRBV5-6	few
TGTGCCAGCAGCTTAGCCGGGCGGGGTAACTTCGAGCAGTACTTC	CASSLAGRGNFEQYF	NA	TRBJ2-7	TRBV7-8	few
TGCGCCAGCAGCCCCGGACAGGGGTTCGGTAATGAGCAGTTCTTC	CASSPGQGFGNEQFF	TRBD1	TRBJ2-1	TRBV5-1	NA
TGTGCCAGCAGACACCGAGCGACAGATCACTATGGCTACACCTTC	CASRHRATDHYGYTF	NA	TRBJ1-2	TRBV6-2/TRBV6-3	few
TGTGCCAGCAGCCAAGCGCCCTACTACCAAGAGAAGGCCCAGTACTTC	CASSQAPYYQEKAQYF	NA	TRBJ2-5	TRBV3-1	NA
TGTGCCAGCAGCTTAGCCCCTACAGCGAACTATGGCTACACCTTC	CASSLAPTANYGYTF	NA	TRBJ1-2	TRBV7-2	many
TGTGCCAGCAGTGTCTCTGCAGGGAACACTGAAGCTTTCTTT	CASSVSAGNTEAFF	NA	TRBJ1-1	TRBV25-1	NA
TGTGCCAGCAGCTTAGGACCTAGCGGGGACGAGGTAGATACGCAGTATTTT	CASSLGPSGDEVDTQYF	TRBD2	TRBJ2-3	TRBV13	many